This TCR beta chain was sequenced in a study of Graves' ophthalmopathy and Graves' hyperthyroidism. Overall study context: Researchers classed hyperthyroidism as stable given no ophthalmopathy within 18 months of follow-up.

V was trimmed by 7 bases and J by 5 bases, leaving 8 bases between them. This CDR3 region has 11 residues. CDR3 regions of TCR beta were amplified from RNA transcripts. Investigators did first-round RT-PCR with HTBI primers, then second-round multiplex PCR. TCRdb analysed the multiplex PCR reads with MiXCR anew, one entry per CDR3 protein. Of more than 1,000,000 distinct CDR3 sequences listed, about two fifths are singletons. Hyperthyroidism was new, under 2 months, in patients aged 18 to 65. Additional autoimmune diseases, uncontrolled infections, pregnancy or lactation disqualified patients. Reliance was placed on clinical symptoms, serum thyroxine, TRAb, thyroid ultrasound and orbital computed tomography for diagnosis.

The rearrangement links TRBV12-3 or TRBV12-4 to TRBJ2-5; D is unresolved. The TCR sequence derives from an adult man with Graves' hyperthyroidism. Input material: peripheral blood or thyroid tissue (not recorded which). For the CDR3, the DNA is TGTGCCAGCACCCCAGCGGAGACCCAGTACTTC. This translates into CASTPAETQYF.